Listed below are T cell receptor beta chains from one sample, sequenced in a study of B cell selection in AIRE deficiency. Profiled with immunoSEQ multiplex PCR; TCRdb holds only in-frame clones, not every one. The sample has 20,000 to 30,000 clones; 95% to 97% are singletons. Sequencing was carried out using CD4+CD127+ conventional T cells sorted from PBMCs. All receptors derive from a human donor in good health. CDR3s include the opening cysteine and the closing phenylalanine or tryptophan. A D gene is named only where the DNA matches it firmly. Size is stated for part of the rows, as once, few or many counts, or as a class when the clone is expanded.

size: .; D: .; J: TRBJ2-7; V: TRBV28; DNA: TGTGCCAGCAGCTTGGTGGGAGCGCAGTACTTC; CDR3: CASSLVGAQYF
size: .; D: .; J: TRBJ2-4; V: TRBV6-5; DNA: TGTGCCAGCAGATATTCCGGGACAAGCAAAAACATTCAGTACTTC; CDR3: CASRYSGTSKNIQYF
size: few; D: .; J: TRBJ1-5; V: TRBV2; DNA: TGTGCCAGCACTTTCAGGGAAGGTCAGCCCCAGCATTTT; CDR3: CASTFREGQPQHF
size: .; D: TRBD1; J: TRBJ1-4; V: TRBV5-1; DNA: TGCGCCAGCAGCGGACAGGGAGAAAAACTGTTTTTT; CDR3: CASSGQGEKLFF
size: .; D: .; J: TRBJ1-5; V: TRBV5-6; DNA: TGTGCCAGCAGTTCCCGGGACTTCCCCAATCAGCCCCAGCATTTT; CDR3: CASSSRDFPNQPQHF
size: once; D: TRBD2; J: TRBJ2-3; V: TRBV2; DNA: TGTGCCAGCAGTGATGTAGCGGGGGTTCCAGATACGCAGTATTTT; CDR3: CASSDVAGVPDTQYF
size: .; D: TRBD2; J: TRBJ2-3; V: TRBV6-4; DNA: TGTGCCAGCAGTGCCCCGGGACTAGTACCCATCACAGATACGCAGTATTTT; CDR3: CASSAPGLVPITDTQYF
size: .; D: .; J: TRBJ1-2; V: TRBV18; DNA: TGTGCCAGCTCATTACAACAGGGCCCTGGCTATGGCTACACCTTC; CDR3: CASSLQQGPGYGYTF
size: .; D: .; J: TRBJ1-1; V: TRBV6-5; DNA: TGTGCCAGCAGTTACGGTGTCGGAAAGAACACTGAAGCTTTCTTT; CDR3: CASSYGVGKNTEAFF
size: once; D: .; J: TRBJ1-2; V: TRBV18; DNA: TGTGCCAGCTCACCCCCAGGACGGGGAGGTCTGTATGGCTACACCTTC; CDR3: CASSPPGRGGLYGYTF
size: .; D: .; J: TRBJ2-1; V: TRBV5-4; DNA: TGTGCCAGCAGCTTGGCAAGGCGGGGAGACAATGAGCAGTTCTTC; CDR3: CASSLARRGDNEQFF
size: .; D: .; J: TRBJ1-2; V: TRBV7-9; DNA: TGTGCCAGCAGCCCACAGAAGGCCTATGGCTACACCTTC; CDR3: CASSPQKAYGYTF
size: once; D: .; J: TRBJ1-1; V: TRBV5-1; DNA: TGCGCCAGCAGCTTGGGTGTTTTGAATCCGAACACTGAAGCTTTCTTT; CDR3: CASSLGVLNPNTEAFF
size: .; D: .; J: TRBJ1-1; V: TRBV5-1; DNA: TGCGCCAGCAGCTCCGACGGCATGAACACTGAAGCTTTCTTT; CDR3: CASSSDGMNTEAFF
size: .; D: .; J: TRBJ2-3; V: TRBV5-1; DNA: TGCGCCAGCAGCCACGGACTGCGACGGGATACGCAGTATTTT; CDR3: CASSHGLRRDTQYF
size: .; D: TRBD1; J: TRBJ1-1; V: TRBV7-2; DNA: TGTGCCAGCAGCCTACCCCCACAGGGGGGAAACACTGAAGCTTTCTTT; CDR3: CASSLPPQGGNTEAFF
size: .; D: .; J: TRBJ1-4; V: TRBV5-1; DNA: TGCGCCAGCAGCTTCGGAGGGGAAGAGGAAAAACTGTTTTTT; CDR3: CASSFGGEEEKLFF
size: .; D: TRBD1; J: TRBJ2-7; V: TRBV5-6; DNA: TGTGCCAGCAGCTTGGCCCCGGGACAGGGGCACGAGCAGTACTTC; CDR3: CASSLAPGQGHEQYF
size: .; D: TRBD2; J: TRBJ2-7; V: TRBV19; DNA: TGTGCCAGGGGCAGACTAGCGGGGCTCGAGCAGTACTTC; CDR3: CARGRLAGLEQYF
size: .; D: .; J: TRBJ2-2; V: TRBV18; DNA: TGTGCCAGCTCACCCCGGACACCCGCGAACACCGGGGAGCTGTTTTTT; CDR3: CASSPRTPANTGELFF
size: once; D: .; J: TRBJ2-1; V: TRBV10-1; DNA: TGCGCCAGCAGTGAGTCGCGGACTATCTCCTACAATGAGCAGTTCTTC; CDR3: CASSESRTISYNEQFF
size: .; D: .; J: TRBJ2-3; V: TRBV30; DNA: TGTGCCTGGAGTGTAGGGGGTACAGATACGCAGTATTTT; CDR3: CAWSVGGTDTQYF
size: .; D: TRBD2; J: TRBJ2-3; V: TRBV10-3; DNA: TGTGCCATCGGGGGGGTGGGAGATACGCAGTATTTT; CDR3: CAIGGVGDTQYF
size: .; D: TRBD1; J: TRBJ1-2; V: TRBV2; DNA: TGTGCCAGCAGCCTCGGGACAGGGCCTTATGGCTACACCTTC; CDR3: CASSLGTGPYGYTF
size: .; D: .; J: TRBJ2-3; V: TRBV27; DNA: TGTGCCAGCAGTTTAAGGGCAGGTTGGACAGATACGCAGTATTTT; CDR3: CASSLRAGWTDTQYF
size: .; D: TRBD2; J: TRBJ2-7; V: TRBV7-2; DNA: TGTGCCAGCAGCTTAGTTAGCGGGGGGAATGGCGAGCAGTACTTC; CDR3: CASSLVSGGNGEQYF
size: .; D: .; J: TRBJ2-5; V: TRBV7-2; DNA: TGTGCCAGCAGCTTACAGATATCACAAGAGACCCAGTACTTC; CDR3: CASSLQISQETQYF
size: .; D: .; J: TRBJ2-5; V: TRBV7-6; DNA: TGTGCCAGCAGCTCAGCCAGGGGCCAAGAGACCCAGTACTTC; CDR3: CASSSARGQETQYF
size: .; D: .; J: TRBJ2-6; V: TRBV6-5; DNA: TGTGCCAGCAGTTACCGACGGAGCTCTGGGGCCAACGTCCTGACTTTC; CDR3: CASSYRRSSGANVLTF
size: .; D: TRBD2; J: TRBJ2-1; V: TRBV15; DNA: TGTGCCACCAGCAGAGTGACTAGCGGGGAGGATGAGCAGTTCTTC; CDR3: CATSRVTSGEDEQFF
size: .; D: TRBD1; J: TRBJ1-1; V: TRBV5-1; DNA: TGCGCCAGCAGCTGGCAGGGGGCGAAGAACACTGAAGCTTTCTTT; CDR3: CASSWQGAKNTEAFF
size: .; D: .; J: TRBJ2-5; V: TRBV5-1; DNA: TGCGCCAGCAGCTTCGGAGGGGAAGAGACCCAGTACTTC; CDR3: CASSFGGEETQYF
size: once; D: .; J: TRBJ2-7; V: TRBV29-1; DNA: TGCAGCGGGGGGGACAGCTACGAGCAGTACTTC; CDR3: CSGGDSYEQYF
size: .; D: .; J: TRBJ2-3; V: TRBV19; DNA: TGTGCCAGTAGTGTCGGCTCGGGGGCGAGCACAGATACGCAGTATTTT; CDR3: CASSVGSGASTDTQYF
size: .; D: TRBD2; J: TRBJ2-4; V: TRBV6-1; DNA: TGTGCCAGCAGTGAAAGGGGTGGGCTAGCGGGGGCCTCGACCAAAAACATTCAGTACTTC; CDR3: CASSERGGLAGASTKNIQYF
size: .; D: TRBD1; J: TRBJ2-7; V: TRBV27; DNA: TGTGCCAGCAGTTACGATGGACAGGGCCATCCCTACGAGCAGTACTTC; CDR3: CASSYDGQGHPYEQYF
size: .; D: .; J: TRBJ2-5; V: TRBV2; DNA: TGTGCCAGCAGTGAAGCTCGGGGGCCAGTTCAAGAGACCCAGTACTTC; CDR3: CASSEARGPVQETQYF
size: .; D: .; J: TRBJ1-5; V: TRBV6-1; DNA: TGTGCCAGCAGTGAAGCGCTTCCGGGTAGCAATCAGCCCCAGCATTTT; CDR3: CASSEALPGSNQPQHF
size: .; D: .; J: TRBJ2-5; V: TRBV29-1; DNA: TGCAGCGTTGAAGGCAAACCGGGGCAAGAGACCCAGTACTTC; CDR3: CSVEGKPGQETQYF
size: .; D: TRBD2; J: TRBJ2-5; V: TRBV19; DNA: TGTGCCAGTAGTATAACTAGCGGGGACCTGGGTGAGACCCAGTACTTC; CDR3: CASSITSGDLGETQYF
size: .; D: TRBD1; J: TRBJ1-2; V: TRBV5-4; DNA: TGTGCCAGCAGCTCTCCGGGACAGACGAACTATGGCTACACCTTC; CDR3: CASSSPGQTNYGYTF
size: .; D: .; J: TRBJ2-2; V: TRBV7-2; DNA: TGTGCCAGCAGCCTGAGAGCCAACACCGGGGAGCTGTTTTTT; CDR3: CASSLRANTGELFF
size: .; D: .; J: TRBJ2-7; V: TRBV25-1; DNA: TGTGCCAGCAGTGAGGGACAGCTCGCGGGAAACGAGCAGTACTTC; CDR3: CASSEGQLAGNEQYF
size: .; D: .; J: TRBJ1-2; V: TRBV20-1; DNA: TGCAGTGCGCCGGGTTATGGCTACACCTTC; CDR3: CSAPGYGYTF
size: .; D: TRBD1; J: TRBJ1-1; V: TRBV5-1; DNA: TGCGCCAGCAGCCCCGGACAGGTCTACACTGAAGCTTTCTTT; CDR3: CASSPGQVYTEAFF
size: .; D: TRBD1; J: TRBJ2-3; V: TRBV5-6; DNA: TGTGCCAGCAGCCCCGACAGGGAACGGACAGATACGCAGTATTTT; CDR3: CASSPDRERTDTQYF
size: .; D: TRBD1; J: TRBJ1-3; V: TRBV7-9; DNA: TGTGCCAGCAGCTTGCGGGGGACAGCTGGAAACACCATATATTTT; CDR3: CASSLRGTAGNTIYF
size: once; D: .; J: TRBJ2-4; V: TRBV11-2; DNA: TGTGCCAGCACCCTAGGCGTTTTAGCCAAAAACATTCAGTACTTC; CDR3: CASTLGVLAKNIQYF
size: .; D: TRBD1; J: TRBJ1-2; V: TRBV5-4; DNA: TGTGCCAGCAGCTTGGACGGGACAGATTATGGCTACACCTTC; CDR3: CASSLDGTDYGYTF
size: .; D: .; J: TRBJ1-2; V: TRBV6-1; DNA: TGTGCCAGCAGTGAAGTTGGGGACGGTGGCTACACCTTC; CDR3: CASSEVGDGGYTF
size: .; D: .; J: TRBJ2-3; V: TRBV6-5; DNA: TGTGCCAGCAGCCGGGGTTGGGATACGCAGTATTTT; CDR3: CASSRGWDTQYF
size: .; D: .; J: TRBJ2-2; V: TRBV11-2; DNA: TGTGCCAGCAGCTACGGGACAATCGACACCGGGGAGCTGTTTTTT; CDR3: CASSYGTIDTGELFF
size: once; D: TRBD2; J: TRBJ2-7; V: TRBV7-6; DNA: TGTGCCAGCAGCTTAGAGTTGGGAGGGTCGAACGAGCAGTACTTC; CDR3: CASSLELGGSNEQYF
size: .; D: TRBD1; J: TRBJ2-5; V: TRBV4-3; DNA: TGCGCCAGCAGCCAAGATCGGGACAGGGGTACAAAGACCCAGTACTTC; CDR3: CASSQDRDRGTKTQYF
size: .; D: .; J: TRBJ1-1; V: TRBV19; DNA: TGTGCCAGTAGTATGATCGGGTCCATGAACACTGAAGCTTTCTTT; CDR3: CASSMIGSMNTEAFF
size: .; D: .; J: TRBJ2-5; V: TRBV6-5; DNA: TGTGCCAGCAGTTACTCGAGACCGTACCAAGAGACCCAGTACTTC; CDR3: CASSYSRPYQETQYF
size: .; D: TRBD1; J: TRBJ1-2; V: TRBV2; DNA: TGTGCCAGCACCGAGACAGGGAGTGGTGGCTACACCTTC; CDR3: CASTETGSGGYTF
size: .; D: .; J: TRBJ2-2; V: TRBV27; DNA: TGTGCCAGCAGTTTAAGTATGTGGCAGGAGCCGAACACCGGGGAGCTGTTTTTT; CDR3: CASSLSMWQEPNTGELFF
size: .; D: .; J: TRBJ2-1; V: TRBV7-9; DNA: TGTGCCAGCAGCTTAATGGGGAGAAAGGGGGACAATGAGCAGTTCTTC; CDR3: CASSLMGRKGDNEQFF
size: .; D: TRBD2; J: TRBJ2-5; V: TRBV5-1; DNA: TGCGCCAGCAGCTTGGTACTAGCGGGGAAAGAGACCCAGTACTTC; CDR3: CASSLVLAGKETQYF